This T cell receptor (beta chain) stems from a study of T cell changes during pregnancy in multiple sclerosis. Germline V lookup: CDR1 LNHDA, CDR2 SQIVND (reference sequence). With 6 bases removed from V and 0 bases from J, the gap between germline ends came to 9 bases. This CDR3 is built from 15 residues. Clones were read by immunoSEQ multiplex PCR, and TCRdb kept only the in-frame ones, dropping some. The repertoire holds around 56,000 clones, with over 75% as singletons. The V gene is TRBV19, the J gene TRBJ2-6, with a weak D call TRBD1 (5 bases). The TCR comes from a female donor with multiple sclerosis, enrolled in a pregnancy study. Sequenced material: peripheral blood, taken after pregnancy. The CDR3 reads CASRRQFSGANVLTF. The CDR3 DNA sequence: TGTGCCAGTAGACGACAGTTCTCTGGGGCCAACGTCCTGACTTTC.